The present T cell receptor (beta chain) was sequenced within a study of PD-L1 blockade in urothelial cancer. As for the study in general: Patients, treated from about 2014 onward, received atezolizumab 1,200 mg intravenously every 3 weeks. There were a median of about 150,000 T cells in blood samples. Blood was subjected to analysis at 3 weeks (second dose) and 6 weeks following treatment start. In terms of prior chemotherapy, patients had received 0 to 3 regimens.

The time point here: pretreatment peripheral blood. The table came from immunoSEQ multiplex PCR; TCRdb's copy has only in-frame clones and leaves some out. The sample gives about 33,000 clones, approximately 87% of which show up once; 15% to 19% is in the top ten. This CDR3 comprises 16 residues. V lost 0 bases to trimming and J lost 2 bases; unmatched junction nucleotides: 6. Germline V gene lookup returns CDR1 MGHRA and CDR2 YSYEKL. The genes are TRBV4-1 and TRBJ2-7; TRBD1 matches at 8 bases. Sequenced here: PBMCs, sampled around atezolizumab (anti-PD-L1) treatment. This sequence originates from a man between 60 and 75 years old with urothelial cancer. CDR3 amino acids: CASSQDETGAPYEQYF. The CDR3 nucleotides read TGCGCCAGCAGCCAAGATGAGACAGGGGCCCCCTACGAGCAGTACTTC.